A single sample gave rise to the 8 T cell receptor beta chains below, sequenced in a study of T cells in Graves' hyperthyroidism and ophthalmopathy. RNA transcripts provided the source from which TCR beta CDR3 regions were amplified. HTBI primers were employed in a first-round RT-PCR of the TCR CDR3. Each CDR3 protein gets one entry after TCRdb re-called the multiplex PCR reads with MiXCR. The top ten hold 17% of the sample, which has about 530,000 distinct CDR3 sequences, over 15% seen once. Sample: blood. The receptors originated from a woman aged 18 to 35 with Graves' ophthalmopathy.

The CDR3 DNA reads as TGTGCCAGTAATAAGGCTAGCGGGAGCTACGAGCAGTACTTC. Translation: CASNKASGSYEQYF. The genes are TRBV7-2 and TRBJ2-7; 10 bases map to TRBD2. The CDR3 contains 14 residues. Unmatched junction bases numbered 8, after V lost 9 bases and J lost 3 bases. Germline V lookup: CDR1 SGHTA, CDR2 FQGNSA. Variable domain in full (rest from reference TRBV7-2 and TRBJ2-7): GAGVSQSPSNKVTEKGKDVELRCDPISGHTALYWYRQSLGQGLEFLIYFQGNSAPDKSGLPSDRFSAERTGGSVSTLTIQRTQQEDSAVYLCASNKASGSYEQYFGPGTRLTVT.

Ten or more counts support this clonotype. The rearrangement joins TRBV6-1 to TRBJ2-1, with 11 bases that match TRBD2. The germline CDR1 and CDR2 sequences are MNHNS and SASEGT. V lost 5 bases and J lost 5; bases outside the gene matches: 5. This CDR3 has 15 residues. CDR3 protein: CASSYIAGGDNEQFF. The CDR3 bases are TGTGCCAGCAGTTATATAGCGGGGGGGGACAATGAGCAGTTCTTC.

This clonotype has at least ten counts. The chain carries TRBV13 and TRBJ2-2; TRBD2 aligns across 7 bases. The CDR3 is made up of 17 amino acids. V shed 1 base, J shed 2 bases, and the junction held 7 bases outside the gene matches. Germline lookup yields CDR1 PRHDT and CDR2 FYEKMQ (reference sequence). CDR3 loop: CASSLEGLAANTGELFF. Here the CDR3 DNA reads TGTGCCAGCAGCTTAGAGGGGCTAGCGGCAAACACCGGGGAGCTGTTTTTT.

This clonotype has just a few counts. The J gene is TRBJ1-5, the V gene TRBV7-9; unclear D gene. The CDR3 totals 17 residues. Per germline, CDR1 SEHNR and CDR2 FQNEAQ (reference sequence). Trimming removed 3 bases at V and 3 bases at J, with 18 bases between. The CDR3 spells CASSFFVGQEYNQPQHF. CDR3 nucleotides: TGTGCCAGCAGCTTCTTCGTCGGCCAGGAGTACAATCAGCCCCAGCATTTT.

This clonotype has ten or more counts. The CDR3 sequence: CASSAEAMALEAFF. The CDR3 DNA reads TGTGCCAGCAGCGCTGAAGCAATGGCCCTTGAAGCTTTCTTT. This chain uses TRBV7-2 with TRBJ1-1, with unresolved D. V was pared by 5 bases and J by 7 bases, with 17 bases between. This CDR3 has 14 amino acids. Germline CDR1 reads SGHTA; CDR2 reads FQGNSA. Based on the CDR3 plus reference TRBV7-2 and TRBJ1-1, the full variable domain is GAGVSQSPSNKVTEKGKDVELRCDPISGHTALYWYRQSLGQGLEFLIYFQGNSAPDKSGLPSDRFSAERTGGSVSTLTIQRTQQEDSAVYLCASSAEAMALEAFFGQGTRLTVV.

This clonotype was detected ten times or more. V and J are TRBV6-1 and TRBJ2-5; 7 positions match TRBD2. The CDR3 has 13 residues. Trimming cost V 5 bases and J 3 bases; bases outside gene matches: 3. Germline CDR1 MNHNS, CDR2 SASEGT. CDR3 loop: CASSLAEEETQYF. CDR3 DNA: TGTGCCAGCAGTCTAGCGGAGGAAGAGACCCAGTACTTC.

In this sample, this clonotype turned up many times. CDR3 in amino acids: CASSLAGRMNEQYF. CDR3 in DNA: TGTGCCAGCAGCTTAGCTGGGCGGATGAACGAGCAGTACTTC. The gene calls are TRBV11-2 and TRBJ2-7; D is undetermined. CDR1 and CDR2 from the germline V gene are SGHAT and FQNNGV. This CDR3 is built from 14 residues. V lost 1 base to trimming and J lost 5 bases, with 12 bases between them.

This clonotype showed up many times. The J gene is TRBJ2-3, the V gene TRBV28, with TRBD2 as a possible D gene (5 bases). Per germline, CDR1 MDHEN and CDR2 SYDVKM. The V gene lost 3 bases and the J gene lost 5 bases, with 6 bases spanning the gap. The CDR3 loop spans 12 amino acids. The CDR3 DNA sequence: TGTGCCAGCAGTTTGCGGGTAGATACGCAGTATTTT. Encoded protein: CASSLRVDTQYF. Looking up the rest from reference TRBV28 and TRBJ2-3 gives the full variable domain: DVKVTQSSRYLVKRTGEKVFLECVQDMDHENMFWYRQDPGLGLRLIYFSYDVKMKEKGDIPEGYSVSREKKERFSLILESASTNQTSMYLCASSLRVDTQYFGPGTRLTVL.